The 3 T cell receptor beta chains listed next were all sequenced from one sample in a study of shared clonotypes between healthy human individuals (dated by TCRdb to the early 2020s). The library was generated by the immunoSEQ multiplex PCR assay. TCRdb retrieved this table from immuneACCESS and kept in-frame rearrangements only. Not all clones are present; in checked studies, unresolved V genes account for under half, and no reason is known for the remainder. The sample profile shows roughly 1.5 million clones; under 99% of them were found once. Together, the top ten hold about 0.45% of the sample. Sequenced material: naive CD4+ T cells sorted from blood. The cell subset or site label, read with the paper, signifies: CD45RA+ positively selected. The source of these receptors is a man aged 25 to 40 in good health.

The chain couples TRBV28 to TRBJ2-7, with D hard to call. With 3 bases removed from V and 2 bases from J, the gap between germline ends came to 8 bases. The CDR3 length is 13 residues. CDR1 and CDR2 (germline): MDHEN, SYDVKM. DNA for the CDR3: TGTGCCAGCAGTTTTTCCCCCACCTACGAGCAGTACTTC. Its protein product is CASSFSPTYEQYF.

This rearrangement joins TRBV19 to TRBJ2-7; D perhaps matches TRBD2 (5 bases). Germline CDR1 is LNHDA and CDR2 is SQIVND (reference sequence). This CDR3 spans 12 amino acids. V was pared by 5 bases and J by 6 bases, with 11 bases between. CDR3 DNA: TGTGCCAGTAGTCGTGAGGGATTCGAGCAGTACTTC. It encodes CASSREGFEQYF.

For the CDR3, the DNA is TGTGCCAGCAGTTATATATCGGCGGGAGGGCCGGATGAGCAGTTCTTC. It encodes CASSYISAGGPDEQFF. The chain carries TRBV6-5 and TRBJ2-1, with 9 bases lining up with TRBD2. V shed 3 bases, J shed 8 bases, and the junction held 11 bases outside the gene matches. The CDR3 is 16 residues long. Germline V gene lookup returns CDR1 MNHEY and CDR2 SVGAGI.